The 13 T cell receptor beta chains below all came from one sample that was sequenced in a study of Tregs in tolerant kidney transplant recipients. Sequencing used immunoSEQ multiplex PCR; TCRdb keeps in-frame clones, though not all of them. The specimen's table records about 48,000 clones. The material was CD4+ T cells from blood, obtained before the transplant. All receptors come from a human donor who received a combined kidney and bone marrow transplant.

About this clone: The read ends 3 residues shy of where the CDR3 ends; the end is completed using the germline J gene. This rearrangement joins TRBV19 to TRBJ1-4, with a tentative D call TRBD1 (6 bases). V was shortened by 7 bases and J by 2 bases, with 20 bases between the two germline ends. Germline CDR1 and CDR2: LNHDA and SQIVND (reference sequence). This CDR3 has 17 residues. CDR3 sequence reads: CASNPDSRSETNEKLFF. Partial CDR3 DNA: TGTGCCAGTAACCCGGACAGCCGCTCGGAGACTAATGAAAAA.

Notes on this clone: The read terminates 3 residues before the CDR3 end, so the remaining end is supplied by the germline J gene. V and J are TRBV20-1 and TRBJ1-4; 11 nucleotides line up with TRBD1. Germline V gene data show CDR1 as DFQATT and CDR2 as SNEGSKA (reference sequence). Trimming removed 6 bases from V and 7 bases from J; junction bases left unmatched: 7. The CDR3 is made up of 14 amino acids. The DNA read from the CDR3 is TGCAGTGCCCTGACCGGGACAGGGGGTGAAAAA. It yields the protein CSALTGTGGEK. The complete CDR3 sequence is CSALTGTGGEKLFF.

Remarks on this clone: Read sequence stops 3 residues before the CDR3 end, and the germline J gene provides the missing end. The chain couples TRBV7-9 to TRBJ2-3; 9 bases agree with TRBD1. V was clipped by 4 bases and J by 1 base; unmatched bases: 0. There are 14 residues in the CDR3. Germline V gene data show CDR1 as SEHNR and CDR2 as FQNEAQ (reference sequence). CDR3: CASSWTGGTDTQYF. The DNA read from the CDR3 is TGTGCCAGCAGCTGGACAGGGGGCACAGATACG.

CDR3 amino acids: CASSPRGSGLYNEQFF. The covered CDR3 bases are TGTGCCAGCTCACCCCGAGGGAGCGGCCTTTACAATGAG. The chain employs TRBV18 and TRBJ2-1; D is perhaps TRBD2 (5 bases). The sequence runs out 3 residues before the end of the CDR3; the remainder is reconstructed from the germline J gene. With 3 bases removed from V and 4 bases from J, the gap between germline ends came to 16 bases. CDR1 KGHSH and CDR2 LQKENI come from the germline V gene. There are 16 residues in the CDR3.

As concerns this clone: The read comes to an end 3 residues before the CDR3 does, leaving the germline J gene to fill in the end. This chain links TRBV5-1 with TRBJ2-7; 7 bases agree with TRBD2. CDR3 length equals 14 residues. J was trimmed by 4 bases and V by 3 bases; bases with no gene match: 7. CDR1 and CDR2 from the germline V gene are SGHRS and YFSETQ. CDR3 DNA, as far as it was read: TGCGCCAGCAGCTCCACACCTAGCGGATACGAG. Protein sequence: CASSSTPSGYE. The entire CDR3 sequence reads CASSSTPSGYEQYF.

On this clone: The sequence runs out 3 residues before the end of the CDR3; the remainder is reconstructed from the germline J gene. The chain recombines TRBV5-1 with TRBJ2-2; tentatively, D is TRBD1 (6 bases). Looked up from germline, CDR1 is SGHRS and CDR2 is YFSETQ. CDR3 length: 15 amino acids. V was pared by 5 bases and J by 0 bases, with 11 bases between. The chain's CDR3 is CASSPDRPNTGELFF. The sequenced CDR3 bases are TGCGCCAGCAGTCCCGACAGGCCGAACACCGGGGAG.

On this clone itself: The DNA ends 3 residues before the CDR3 does, and the rest of the CDR3 is filled in from the germline J gene. V gene TRBV19 combines with J gene TRBJ2-2, with D maybe TRBD2 (6 bases). The CDR3 runs 15 residues. The germline CDR1 and CDR2 sequences are LNHDA and SQIVND (reference sequence). The germline V and J ends were trimmed by 2 bases and 3 bases, with 10 bases remaining between them. This chain's CDR3 is CASSIRQRDTGELFF. The sequenced part of the CDR3 DNA is TGTGCCAGTAGTATACGACAGCGGGACACCGGGGAG. Looking up the rest from reference TRBV19 and TRBJ2-2 gives the full variable domain: DGGITQSPKYLFRKEGQNVTLSCEQNLNHDAMYWYRQDPGQGLRLIYYSQIVNDFQKGDIAEGYSVSREKKESFPLTVTSAQKNPTAFYLCASSIRQRDTGELFFGEGSRLTVL.

A remark on this clone: The sequence runs out 3 residues before the end of the CDR3; the remainder is reconstructed from the germline J gene. The chain links TRBV5-1 to TRBJ2-5; a weak D match, TRBD2 (7 bases). The CDR3 length is 16 residues. The germline V gene encodes CDR1 SGHRS and CDR2 YFSETQ. V was pared by 2 bases and J by 5 bases, with 19 bases between. Partial CDR3 DNA: TGCGCCAGCAGCTTCTCTGGACAGTCGCGGGAGGAGACC. Protein product: CASSFSGQSREET. The whole CDR3 sequence is CASSFSGQSREETQYF.

About this clone itself: Coverage ceases 3 residues before the CDR3 finishes, and the germline J gene fills in the end. V usage is TRBV7-2 and J usage is TRBJ2-5; D is unresolved. With 1 base removed from V and 7 bases from J, the gap between germline ends came to 10 bases. Germline lookup yields CDR1 SGHTA and CDR2 FQGNSA. The CDR3 spans 13 residues. CDR3 DNA (partial): TGTGCCAGCAGCTTAGAAGAGTCCGGGACC. Protein product: CASSLEESGT. The entire CDR3 reads CASSLEESGTQYF.

A remark on this clone: From the germline J gene comes the end of the CDR3, since the read stops 3 residues before it. The chain is built from TRBV20-1 and TRBJ2-1; 9 bases are a match to TRBD2. V was pared by 3 bases and J by 0 bases, with 3 bases of the junction left unmatched. Per germline, CDR1 DFQATT and CDR2 SNEGSKA (reference sequence). CDR3 length: 15 residues. CDR3 protein: CSASRREGSYNEQFF. The DNA read from the CDR3 is TGCAGTGCTAGTCGGCGGGAGGGCTCCTACAATGAG.

A note on this clone: Read coverage stops 3 residues before the CDR3 terminus; the germline J gene supplies the remainder. This chain links TRBV19 with TRBJ2-7; 8 bases line up with TRBD1. This CDR3 contains 13 residues. Unmatched junction bases numbered 8, after V lost 8 bases and J lost 5 bases. The germline V gene encodes CDR1 LNHDA and CDR2 SQIVND (reference sequence). CDR3 DNA (partial): TGTGCCAGTGGGATCCAGGGGGCCAACGAG. This sequence encodes CASGIQGANE. The CDR3 in its entirety is CASGIQGANEQYF.

In the case of this clone: The read ends 3 residues before the CDR3 terminus; that terminus is restored from the germline J gene. The rearrangement links TRBV19 to TRBJ2-2; 10 positions match TRBD1. The CDR3 covers 14 residues. The germline gives CDR1 LNHDA, CDR2 SQIVND (reference sequence). V lost 6 bases to trimming and J lost 4 bases; unmatched junction nucleotides: 2. The CDR3 loop is CASRWTGGTGELFF. The DNA read from the CDR3 is TGTGCCAGTAGGTGGACAGGGGGCACCGGGGAG.

A word on this clone: With the read ending 3 residues before the CDR3 end, the germline J gene is used to fill in that end. The chain combines TRBV2 with TRBJ2-1; D unresolved. Looked up from germline, CDR1 is SNHLY and CDR2 is FYNNEI. This CDR3 has 14 residues. V gave up 8 bases and J gave up 0 bases, with 11 bases separating them. CDR3 residues: CASRSTYSYNEQFF. Partial CDR3 DNA: TGTGCCAGCCGGTCTACGTACTCCTACAATGAG.